This is a list of T cell receptor beta chains from one sample in a study of CD8+ T cells in alopecia areata. The table came from immunoSEQ multiplex PCR; TCRdb's copy has only in-frame clones and leaves some out. The data contain about 220,000 clones, under 60% of them singletons. This specimen was CD4+ T cells sorted from blood, taken at week 4, from a patient treated with tofacitinib. These TCRs come from a human donor with alopecia areata. Both conserved end residues are part of each CDR3. Fields, in order: J gene, V gene, clone size, D gene, CDR3 DNA, CDR3 protein. D genes are given only for firm matches. Clone size is not always given. Where it is, it says once, few, many or a class for expanded clones.

>TRBJ1-5|TRBV2|NA|NA
TGTGCCAGCAGGCCCGGCGCAGGGGATTTTCAGCCCCAGCATTTT
CASRPGAGDFQPQHF
>TRBJ2-7|TRBV29-1|once|NA
TGCAGCGTAAGAGCTACCTACGAGCAGTACTTC
CSVRATYEQYF
>TRBJ2-3|TRBV30|NA|TRBD2
TGTGCCTGGAGTTTGGGACTAGCGGGGGACGACACAGATACGCAGTATTTT
CAWSLGLAGDDTDTQYF
>TRBJ2-5|TRBV29-1|NA|NA
TGCAGCGTGCCTAAGGCAGGGACACCAGAGACCCAGTACTTC
CSVPKAGTPETQYF
>TRBJ2-1|TRBV9|NA|NA
TGTGCCAGCAGCCTGAGGGCCTACAGCGATGAGCAGTTCTTC
CASSLRAYSDEQFF
>TRBJ1-1|TRBV25-1|NA|NA
TGTGCCAGCAGGGTTGGTGGGCGGGCCACTGAAGCTTTCTTT
CASRVGGRATEAFF
>TRBJ2-3|TRBV29-1|NA|NA
TGCAGCGTTCATAGGCAGGAAATTAGCACAGATACGCAGTATTTT
CSVHRQEISTDTQYF
>TRBJ2-6|TRBV6-1|few|NA
TGTGCCAGCGGGTCTGGGGCCAACGTCCTGACTTTC
CASGSGANVLTF
>TRBJ2-5|TRBV5-1|NA|TRBD2
TGCGCCAGCAGCCCGACACCTAGCGGCCCTCAAGAGACCCAGTACTTC
CASSPTPSGPQETQYF
>TRBJ2-3|TRBV29-1|NA|NA
TGCGGGGGGGATACGCAGTATTTT
CGGDTQYF
>TRBJ2-3|TRBV7-2|NA|NA
TGTGCCAGCAGCCCAGTATCTAGCACAGATACGCAGTATTTT
CASSPVSSTDTQYF
>TRBJ2-5|TRBV29-1|NA|TRBD2
TGCAGCGTTGCTCGACTAGCCGGGAACGGCAGGGAGACCCAGTACTTC
CSVARLAGNGRETQYF
>TRBJ1-6|TRBV5-1|NA|NA
TGCGCCAGCAGCTTGGGGGCAGAGAATAATTCACCCCTCCACTTT
CASSLGAENNSPLHF
>TRBJ1-4|TRBV9|few|TRBD1
TGTGCCAGCAGCGTCGGGACAGGGTATAATGAAAAACTGTTTTTT
CASSVGTGYNEKLFF
>TRBJ2-3|TRBV7-2|NA|NA
TGTGCCAGCAGCCCCGCTTGGCTAGTTGGCGATACGCAGTATTTT
CASSPAWLVGDTQYF
>TRBJ2-1|TRBV19|few|NA
TGTGCCAGTGCAGGTTCTAGCGCGAGCTCCTACAATGAGCAGTTCTTC
CASAGSSASSYNEQFF
>TRBJ2-7|TRBV30|NA|NA
TGTGCCTGGAGAACCGCGGCGGGGGCGGACGAGCAGTACTTC
CAWRTAAGADEQYF
>TRBJ1-1|TRBV30|NA|NA
TGTGCCTACGACAGCACTGAAGCTTTCTTT
CAYDSTEAFF
>TRBJ2-1|TRBV14|NA|NA
TGTGCCAGCAGCCAAGCTCTGGAGCAGTTCTTC
CASSQALEQFF
>TRBJ2-2|TRBV5-1|NA|NA
TGCGCCAGCAGCCTGGGGTCGGGGAGCACGAACACCGGGGAGCTGTTTTTT
CASSLGSGSTNTGELFF
>TRBJ2-2|TRBV9|few|NA
TGTGCCAGCAATAGAGGGGTCGGGGAGCTGTTTTTT
CASNRGVGELFF
>TRBJ2-3|TRBV5-1|NA|NA
TGCGCCAGCAGCATTTCTAACGAAGATACGCAGTATTTT
CASSISNEDTQYF
>TRBJ2-7|TRBV28|few|NA
TGTGCCAGCAGTCCCCCTGGGGGGAACTACGAGCAGTACTTC
CASSPPGGNYEQYF
>TRBJ2-5|TRBV5-1|few|TRBD2
TGCGCCAGCAGCTTGGAAGCGCGGGGGTTCCAAGAGACCCAGTACTTC
CASSLEARGFQETQYF
>TRBJ2-3|TRBV5-1|NA|TRBD1
TGCGCCAGCAGCCGAGACAGGGGTACAGATACGCAGTATTTT
CASSRDRGTDTQYF
>TRBJ2-2|TRBV25-1|few|NA
TGTGCCAGTCAAGGCAGCCGGTTCTCGAACACCGGGGAGCTGTTTTTT
CASQGSRFSNTGELFF
>TRBJ1-1|TRBV29-1|NA|NA
TGCAGCGTTCAACAGGGAATGAACACTGAAGCTTTCTTT
CSVQQGMNTEAFF
>TRBJ2-7|TRBV29-1|few|TRBD1
TGCAGCGTTAGCCGGGACAGGGGATCGTACGAGCAGTACTTC
CSVSRDRGSYEQYF
>TRBJ1-1|TRBV29-1|NA|TRBD1
TGCAGCGCAACGACAGGGTCGATGAACACTGAAGCTTTCTTT
CSATTGSMNTEAFF
>TRBJ2-2|TRBV14|NA|TRBD1
TGTGCCAGCAGCCGCTCGGGACAGGGGTTCACCGGGGAGCTGTTTTTT
CASSRSGQGFTGELFF
>TRBJ2-3|TRBV5-1|NA|NA
TGCGCCAGCAGCCCTCGTGAAGATACGCAGTATTTT
CASSPREDTQYF
>TRBJ1-2|TRBV5-1|NA|NA
TGCGCCAGCAGCCCCGAACAGGGAGGTGGCTATGGCTACACCTTC
CASSPEQGGGYGYTF
>TRBJ2-3|TRBV30|NA|TRBD1
TGTGCCTGGAGTTCAGGGGGATTAAGCACAGATACGCAGTATTTT
CAWSSGGLSTDTQYF